One sample yielded the 4 T cell receptor beta chains listed below, sequenced in a study of T cells in Graves' hyperthyroidism and ophthalmopathy. Authors of the study amplified TCR beta CDR3 regions from RNA transcripts. HTBI primers were employed in a first-round RT-PCR of the TCR CDR3. TCRdb called the multiplex PCR reads again in MiXCR, with one record for every CDR3 protein. The data contain 500,000 to 600,000 distinct CDR3 sequences, approximately 20% of them singletons. Sequencing was carried out using blood. The source is a man aged 40-55 years with Graves' ophthalmopathy.

There are many counts of this clonotype. The V gene is TRBV6-1, the J gene TRBJ2-1; 8 positions agree with TRBD1. Germline trimming cut 6 bases from V and 6 bases from J; bases unmatched to any gene: 1. Germline V gene lookup returns CDR1 MNHNS and CDR2 SASEGT. The length of the CDR3 is 12 residues. Written as DNA, the CDR3 is TGTGCCAGCAGCGACAGGGGCAATGAGCAGTTCTTC. Protein: CASSDRGNEQFF.

This clonotype was seen many times. CDR3 DNA: TGTGCCAGCACGACAGCGGGAGGGCCCTGGGAGCAGTACTTC. Translation: CASTTAGGPWEQYF. The rearrangement joins TRBV28 to TRBJ2-7, with 10 bases aligning to TRBD2. CDR1 and CDR2 (germline): MDHEN, SYDVKM. J gave up 7 bases and V 7 bases, and 10 bases lay outside the gene matches. This CDR3 region has 14 residues. Looking up the rest from reference TRBV28 and TRBJ2-7 gives the full variable domain: DVKVTQSSRYLVKRTGEKVFLECVQDMDHENMFWYRQDPGLGLRLIYFSYDVKMKEKGDIPEGYSVSREKKERFSLILESASTNQTSMYLCASTTAGGPWEQYFGPGTRLTVT.

In its sample, this clonotype was seen many times. The chain carries TRBV6-1 and TRBJ2-3; 8 positions match TRBD2. The CDR3 extends over 15 amino acids. The germline gives CDR1 MNHNS, CDR2 SASEGT. After removal of 5 bases from V and 6 bases from J, the junction contained 10 bases not matched to a gene. The CDR3 here is CASSSEGGRRDTQYF. The CDR3 DNA reads TGTGCCAGCAGTTCGGAAGGCGGGAGGAGGGATACGCAGTATTTT.

The chain carries TRBV6-1 and TRBJ1-2; no firm D call. This CDR3 has 15 residues. The germline gives CDR1 MNHNS, CDR2 SASEGT. Trimming removed 5 bases from V and 3 bases from J, with 16 bases in between. The CDR3 DNA reads as TGTGCCAGCAGTTTCCTCGGCGGGGTAGACTATGGCTACACCTTC. Translated: CASSFLGGVDYGYTF.